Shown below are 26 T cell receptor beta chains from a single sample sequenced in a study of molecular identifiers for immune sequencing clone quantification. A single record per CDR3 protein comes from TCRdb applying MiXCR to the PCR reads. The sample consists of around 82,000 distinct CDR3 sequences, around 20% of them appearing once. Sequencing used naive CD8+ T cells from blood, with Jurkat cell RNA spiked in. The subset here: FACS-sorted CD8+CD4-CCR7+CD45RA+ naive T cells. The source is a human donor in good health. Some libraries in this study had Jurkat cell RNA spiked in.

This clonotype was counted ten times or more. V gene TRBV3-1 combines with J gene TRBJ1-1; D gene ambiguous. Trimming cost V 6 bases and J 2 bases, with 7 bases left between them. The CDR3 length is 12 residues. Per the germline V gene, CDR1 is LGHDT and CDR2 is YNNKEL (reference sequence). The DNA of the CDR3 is TGTGCCAGCAGTCCACCAAACACTGAAGCTTTCTTT. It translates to CASSPPNTEAFF. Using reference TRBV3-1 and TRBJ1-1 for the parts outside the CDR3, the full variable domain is DTAVSQTPKYLVTQMGNDKSIKCEQNLGHDTMYWYKQDSKKFLKIMFSYNNKELIINETVPNRFSPKSPDKAHLNLHINSLELGDSAVYFCASSPPNTEAFFGQGTRLTVV.

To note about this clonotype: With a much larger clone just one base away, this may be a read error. CDR3 region: CTSSWKGGESAEAFF. CDR3 DNA sequence: TGTACCAGCAGCTGGAAGGGGGGTGAGAGCGCTGAAGCTTTCTTT. The chain combines TRBV7-9 with TRBJ1-1; the D gene is possibly TRBD1 (6 bases). Germline assignment: CDR1 SEHNR and CDR2 FQNEAQ (reference sequence). There are 15 residues in the CDR3.

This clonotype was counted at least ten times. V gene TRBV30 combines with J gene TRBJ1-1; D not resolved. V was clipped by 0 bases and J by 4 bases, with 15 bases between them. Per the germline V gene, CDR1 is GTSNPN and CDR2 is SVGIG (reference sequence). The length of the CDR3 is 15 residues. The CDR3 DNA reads TGTGCCTGGAGTGTAGGAGGGATTGGTGCCACTGAAGCTTTCTTT. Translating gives CAWSVGGIGATEAFF.

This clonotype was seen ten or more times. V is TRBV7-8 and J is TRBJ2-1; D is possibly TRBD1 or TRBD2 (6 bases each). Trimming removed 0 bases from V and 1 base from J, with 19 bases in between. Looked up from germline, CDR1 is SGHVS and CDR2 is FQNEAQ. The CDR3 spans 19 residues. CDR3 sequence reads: CASSLAHVAEGGSYNEQFF. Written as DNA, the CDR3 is TGTGCCAGCAGCTTAGCTCACGTCGCAGAGGGGGGATCCTACAATGAGCAGTTCTTC.

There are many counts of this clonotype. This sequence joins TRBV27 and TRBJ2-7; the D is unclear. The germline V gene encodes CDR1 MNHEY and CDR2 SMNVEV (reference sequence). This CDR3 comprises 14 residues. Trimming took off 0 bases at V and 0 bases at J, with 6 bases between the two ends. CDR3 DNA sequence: TGTGCCAGCAGTTTATCGGCGGCCTCCTACGAGCAGTACTTC. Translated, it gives CASSLSAASYEQYF.

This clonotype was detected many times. This CDR3 is CASSRINTEAFF. CDR3 in DNA: TGTGCCAGCAGTCGGATAAACACTGAAGCTTTCTTT. The J gene is TRBJ1-1, the V gene TRBV12-3 or TRBV12-4; D is unresolved. Trimming cost V 5 bases and J 2 bases, with 6 bases left between them. The CDR3 runs 12 residues.

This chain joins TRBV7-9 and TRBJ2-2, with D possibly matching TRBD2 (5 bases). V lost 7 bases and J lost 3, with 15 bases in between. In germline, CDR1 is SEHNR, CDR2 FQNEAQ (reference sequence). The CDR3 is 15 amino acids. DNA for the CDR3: TGTGCCAGCACCCCACCGGGAACCTACACCGGGGAGCTGTTTTTT. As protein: CASTPPGTYTGELFF.

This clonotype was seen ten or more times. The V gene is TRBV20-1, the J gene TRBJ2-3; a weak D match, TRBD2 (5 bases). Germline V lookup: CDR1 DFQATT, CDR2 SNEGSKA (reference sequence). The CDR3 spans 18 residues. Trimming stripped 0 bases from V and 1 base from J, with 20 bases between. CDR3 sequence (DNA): TGCAGTGCTAGAGATAACTCAATCGGTTATAGCGGCACAGATACGCAGTATTTT. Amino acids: CSARDNSIGYSGTDTQYF.

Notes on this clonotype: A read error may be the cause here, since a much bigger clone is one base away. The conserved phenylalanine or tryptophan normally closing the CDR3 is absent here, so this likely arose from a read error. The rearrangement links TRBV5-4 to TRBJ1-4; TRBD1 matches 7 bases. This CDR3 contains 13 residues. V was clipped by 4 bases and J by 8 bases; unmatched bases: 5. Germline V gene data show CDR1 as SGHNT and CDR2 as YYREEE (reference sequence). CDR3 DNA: TGTGCCAGCAGCGGGGACAGCGAGGAAAAACTGTTTCTT. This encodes CASSGDSEEKLFL.

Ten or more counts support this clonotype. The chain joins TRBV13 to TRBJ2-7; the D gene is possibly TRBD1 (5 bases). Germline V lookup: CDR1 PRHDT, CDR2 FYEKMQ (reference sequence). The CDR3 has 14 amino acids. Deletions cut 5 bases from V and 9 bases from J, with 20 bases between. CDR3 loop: CASSGQQSGWVQYF. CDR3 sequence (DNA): TGTGCCAGCAGCGGGCAACAGTCAGGGTGGGTGCAGTACTTC.

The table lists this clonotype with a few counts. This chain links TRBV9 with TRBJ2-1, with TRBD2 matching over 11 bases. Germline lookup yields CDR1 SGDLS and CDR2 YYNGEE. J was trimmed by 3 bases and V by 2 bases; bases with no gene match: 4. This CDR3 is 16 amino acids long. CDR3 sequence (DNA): TGTGCCAGCAGCGTGGGGACTAGCGGCGTCTACAATGAGCAGTTCTTC. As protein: CASSVGTSGVYNEQFF.

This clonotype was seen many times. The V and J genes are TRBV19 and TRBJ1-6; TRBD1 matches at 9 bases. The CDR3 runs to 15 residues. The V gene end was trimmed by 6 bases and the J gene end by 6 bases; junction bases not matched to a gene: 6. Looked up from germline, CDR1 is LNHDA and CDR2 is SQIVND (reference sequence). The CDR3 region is CASSKATGGNSPLHF. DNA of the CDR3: TGTGCCAGTAGCAAAGCGACAGGGGGTAATTCACCCCTCCACTTT.

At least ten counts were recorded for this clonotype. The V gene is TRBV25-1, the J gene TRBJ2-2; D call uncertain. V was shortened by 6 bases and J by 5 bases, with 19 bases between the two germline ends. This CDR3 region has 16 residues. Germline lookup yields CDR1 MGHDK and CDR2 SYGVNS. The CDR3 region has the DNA TGTGCCAGCAGCGCCGAGGCAGCCCTGCGAACCGGGGAGCTGTTTTTT. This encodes CASSAEAALRTGELFF.

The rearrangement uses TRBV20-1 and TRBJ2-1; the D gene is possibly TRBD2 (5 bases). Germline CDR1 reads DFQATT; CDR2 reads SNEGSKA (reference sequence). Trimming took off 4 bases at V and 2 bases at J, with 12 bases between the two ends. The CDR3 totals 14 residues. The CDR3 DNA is TGCAGTGCTACTACGGAGGTGCCCTACAATGAGCAGTTCTTC. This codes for CSATTEVPYNEQFF.

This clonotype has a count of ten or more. The CDR3: CASSYPVGGDEQFF. CDR3 coding DNA: TGTGCCAGCAGTTACCCCGTGGGGGGCGATGAGCAGTTCTTC. The chain links TRBV6-6 to TRBJ2-1; D may be TRBD1 or TRBD2 (6 bases each). This CDR3 has 14 amino acids. CDR1 MNHNY and CDR2 SVGAGI come from the germline V gene (reference sequence). V lost 2 bases to trimming and J lost 8 bases, with 13 bases between them.

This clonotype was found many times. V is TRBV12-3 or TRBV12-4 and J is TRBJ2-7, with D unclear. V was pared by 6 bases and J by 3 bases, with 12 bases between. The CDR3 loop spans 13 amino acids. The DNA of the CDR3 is TGTGCCAGCAGAACGGGCACTGGCTACGAGCAGTACTTC. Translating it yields CASRTGTGYEQYF.

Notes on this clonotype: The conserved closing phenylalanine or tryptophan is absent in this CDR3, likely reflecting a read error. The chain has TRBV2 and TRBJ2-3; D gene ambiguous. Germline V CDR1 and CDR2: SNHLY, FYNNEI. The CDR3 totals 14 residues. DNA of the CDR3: TGTGCCAGCAGTTCCGTCTATGGCACGGATACGCAGTATCTT. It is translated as CASSSVYGTDTQYL.

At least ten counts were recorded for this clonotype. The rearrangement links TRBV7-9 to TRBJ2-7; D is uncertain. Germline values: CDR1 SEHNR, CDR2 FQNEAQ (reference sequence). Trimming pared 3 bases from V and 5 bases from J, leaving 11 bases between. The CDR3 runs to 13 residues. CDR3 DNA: TGTGCCAGCAGCTTTGATGACTGGGACGAGCAGTACTTC. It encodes CASSFDDWDEQYF.

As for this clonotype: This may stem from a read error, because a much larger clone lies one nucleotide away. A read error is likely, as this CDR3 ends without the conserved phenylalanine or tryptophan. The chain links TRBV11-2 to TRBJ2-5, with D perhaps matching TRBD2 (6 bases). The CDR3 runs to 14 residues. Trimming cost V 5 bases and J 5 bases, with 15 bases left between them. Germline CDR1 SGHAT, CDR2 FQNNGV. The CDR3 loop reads CASSRSPGRETQYL. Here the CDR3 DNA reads TGTGCCAGCAGCCGTAGTCCGGGGAGGGAGACCCAGTACCTC.

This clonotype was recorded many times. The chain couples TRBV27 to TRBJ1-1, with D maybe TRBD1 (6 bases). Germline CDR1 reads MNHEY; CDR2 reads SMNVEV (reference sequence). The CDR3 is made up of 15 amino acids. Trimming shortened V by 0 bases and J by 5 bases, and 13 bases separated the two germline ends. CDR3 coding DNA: TGTGCCAGCAGTTTATCCTGGGGGGCTAGGACTGAAGCTTTCTTT. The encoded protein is CASSLSWGARTEAFF.

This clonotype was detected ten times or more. The CDR3 DNA follows: TGCAGTGCCAAACCCGGGACAGGGTGGTACGAGCAGTACTTC. This encodes CSAKPGTGWYEQYF. The gene calls are TRBV20-1 and TRBJ2-7; TRBD1 matches 9 bases. The V gene's germline CDR1 is DFQATT and CDR2 SNEGSKA (reference sequence). V shed 6 bases and J 4 bases; nucleotides not matched to a gene: 10. This CDR3 is built from 14 residues.

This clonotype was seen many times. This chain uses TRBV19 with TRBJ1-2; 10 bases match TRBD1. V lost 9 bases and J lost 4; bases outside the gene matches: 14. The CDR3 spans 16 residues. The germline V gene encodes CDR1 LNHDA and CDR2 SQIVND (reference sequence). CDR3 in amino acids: CASSDPDRGRAYGYTF. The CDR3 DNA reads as TGTGCCAGCTCTGACCCAGACAGGGGGCGCGCCTATGGCTACACCTTC.

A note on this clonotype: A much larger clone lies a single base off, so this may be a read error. The CDR3 protein is CASSLGTDEKLSF. CDR3 in DNA: TGCGCCAGCAGCTTGGGGACGGACGAAAAACTGTCTTTT. V is TRBV5-1 and J is TRBJ1-4; D not resolved. CDR1 is SGHRS and CDR2 is YFSETQ in the germline V gene. The CDR3 runs to 13 residues.

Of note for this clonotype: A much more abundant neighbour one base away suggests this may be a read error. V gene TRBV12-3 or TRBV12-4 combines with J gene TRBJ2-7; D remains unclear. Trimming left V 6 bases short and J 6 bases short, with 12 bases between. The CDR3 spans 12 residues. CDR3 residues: CASSFGRREQYF. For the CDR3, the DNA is TGTGCCAGCAGCTTCGGACGCCGCGAGCAGTACTTC.

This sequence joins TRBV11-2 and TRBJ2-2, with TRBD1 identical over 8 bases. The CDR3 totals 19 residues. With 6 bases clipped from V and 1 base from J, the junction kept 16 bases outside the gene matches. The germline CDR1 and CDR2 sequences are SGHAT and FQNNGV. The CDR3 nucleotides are TGTGCCAGCAGAGGGCCCCGGACCCGGACAGGGTTGAACACCGGGGAGCTGTTTTTT. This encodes CASRGPRTRTGLNTGELFF.

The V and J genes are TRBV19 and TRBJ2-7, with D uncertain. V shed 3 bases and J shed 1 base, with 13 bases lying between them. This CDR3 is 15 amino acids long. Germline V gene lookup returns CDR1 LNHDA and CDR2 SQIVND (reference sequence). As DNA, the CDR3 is TGTGCCAGTAGTATTGGGGTTGGTTTATCCTACGAGCAGTACTTC. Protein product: CASSIGVGLSYEQYF. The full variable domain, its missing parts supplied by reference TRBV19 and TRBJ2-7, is DGGITQSPKYLFRKEGQNVTLSCEQNLNHDAMYWYRQDPGQGLRLIYYSQIVNDFQKGDIAEGYSVSREKKESFPLTVTSAQKNPTAFYLCASSIGVGLSYEQYFGPGTRLTVT.